One T cell receptor (beta chain) is described in this entry. Its antigen is unidentified. These data come from a study of cytomegalovirus exposure and HLA in healthy donors. On the study more broadly: When 350 to 500 donors were genotyped, roughly four fifths of them were found to fall in the Caucasian-associated ancestry cluster. The study, taken as a whole, reports: With high specificity and sensitivity, the classifier reportedly diagnosed cytomegalovirus status.

The PCR employed 60 Vbeta primers together with 13 Jbeta primers. Assay: immunoSEQ multiplex PCR; the TCRdb copy retains only in-frame clones and omits some. The sample yields about 200,000 clones, of which the top ten take up roughly 0.98%. Germline loops: CDR1 SEHNR, CDR2 FQNEAQ (reference sequence). This CDR3 contains 14 residues. V was trimmed by 5 bases and J by 5 bases, leaving 15 bases between them. The sample comprised PBMCs. V and J are TRBV7-9 and TRBJ1-1; the D gene is possibly TRBD1 (6 bases). This receptor was taken from a woman aged 25 to 45 in good health and CMV-seropositive. The CDR3 sequence is CASSGDTMPTEAFF. CDR3 nucleotide sequence: TGTGCCAGCAGCGGGGACACCATGCCAACTGAAGCTTTCTTT.